Following are 22 T cell receptor beta chains from one sample sequenced in a study of siplizumab effects on memory and regulatory T cells. TCRdb keeps only in-frame clones here, not all; method: immunoSEQ multiplex PCR. The sample holds 100,000 to 120,000 clones; just under 95% are singletons and the top ten take 1% to 1.5%. The sequencing input was CD4+ T cells sorted from blood. Receptor source: a human donor in good health.

J is TRBJ1-2 and V is TRBV6-1; weak D call: TRBD1 (5 bases). Trimming removed 6 bases from V and 5 bases from J, with 10 bases in between. The CDR3 contains 12 residues. The germline CDR1 and CDR2 sequences are MNHNS and SASEGT. CDR3 amino acids: CASSRDGYGYTF. The CDR3 region has the DNA TGTGCCAGCAGCCGGGACGGTTATGGCTACACCTTC.

The chain employs TRBV15 and TRBJ2-5; TRBD1 agrees at 7 bases. This CDR3 region has 16 residues. Trimming took 3 bases from V and 2 from J; bases not matched to a gene: 9. Germline lookup yields CDR1 LNHNV and CDR2 YYDKDF (reference sequence). The CDR3 DNA follows: TGTGCCACCAGCAGGGGGGACAGAAACGGACAAGAGACCCAGTACTTC. As protein: CATSRGDRNGQETQYF.

The J gene is TRBJ1-1, the V gene TRBV5-1; D not certain. The germline gives CDR1 SGHRS, CDR2 YFSETQ. CDR3 length: 13 amino acids. Trimming cost V 2 bases and J 1 base, with 6 bases left between them. CDR3 bases: TGCGCCAGCAGCTTCGGAGGGAACACTGAAGCTTTCTTT. It codes for CASSFGGNTEAFF.

The rearrangement joins TRBV29-1 to TRBJ1-1; D is possibly TRBD1 (5 bases). Germline assignment: CDR1 SQVTM and CDR2 ANQGSEA. V lost 5 bases and J lost 5, with 12 bases in between. The CDR3 contains 12 residues. CDR3 nucleotides: TGCAGCGTTCTCAGGGTAGGGACTGAAGCTTTCTTT. Protein product: CSVLRVGTEAFF.

This clone was recorded once. This chain joins TRBV2 and TRBJ1-5, with a tentative D call TRBD1 (5 bases). Trimming removed 1 base at V and 2 bases at J, with 9 bases between. The CDR3 runs to 15 residues. Per germline, CDR1 SNHLY and CDR2 FYNNEI. The CDR3, as DNA: TGTGCCAGCAGTGAAGAAGCCAGGGGCAATCAGCCCCAGCATTTT. Translation gives CASSEEARGNQPQHF.

The chain uses TRBV10-3 and TRBJ2-5, with D perhaps TRBD2 (7 bases). Germline loops: CDR1 ENHRY, CDR2 SYGVKD. Deletions cut 6 bases from V and 4 bases from J, with 18 bases between. This CDR3 is 15 amino acids long. DNA for the CDR3: TGTGCCATCAGGGCTGGGGGCGGGGGTGGAGAGACCCAGTACTTC. It specifies CAIRAGGGGGETQYF.

The chain combines TRBV6-1 with TRBJ1-2, with TRBD1 identical over 8 bases. In germline, CDR1 is MNHNS, CDR2 SASEGT. The CDR3 totals 15 residues. Losses at the gene ends were 6 bases for V and 2 bases for J; bases not matched to a gene: 8. Here the CDR3 reads CASRPDRGTNYGYTF. The DNA for the CDR3 is TGTGCCAGCAGACCCGACAGGGGCACCAACTATGGCTACACCTTC.

The genes are TRBV27 and TRBJ1-2; 12 positions agree with TRBD1. CDR3 length equals 15 residues. After removal of 6 bases from V and 7 bases from J, the junction contained 9 bases not matched to a gene. The germline CDR1 and CDR2 sequences are MNHEY and SMNVEV (reference sequence). The CDR3: CASSRPGQGAGGYTF. CDR3 nucleotide sequence: TGTGCCAGCAGCCGTCCGGGACAGGGGGCTGGTGGCTACACCTTC.

The V gene is TRBV19, the J gene TRBJ2-7; a weak D match, TRBD1 (5 bases). CDR3 length equals 15 residues. V was trimmed by 4 bases and J by 1 base, leaving 14 bases between them. Per the germline V gene, CDR1 is LNHDA and CDR2 is SQIVND (reference sequence). CDR3: CASSKIDSHSYEQYF. The CDR3 DNA is TGTGCCAGTAGTAAGATCGACAGTCATTCCTACGAGCAGTACTTC.

The J gene is TRBJ1-5, the V gene TRBV27; D ambiguous. The CDR3 covers 15 residues. Germline V gene data show CDR1 as MNHEY and CDR2 as SMNVEV (reference sequence). The ends were cut back, 5 bases at V and 3 bases at J, with 14 bases in the middle. The CDR3 sequence is CASSPTRQDNQPQHF. CDR3 in DNA: TGTGCCAGCAGTCCCACCCGACAAGACAATCAGCCCCAGCATTTT.

This chain links TRBV21-1 with TRBJ1-6; the D call in the table, TRBD1, was not verified against the DNA. TRBV21-1 is reported as a pseudogene. The CDR3 sequence is 17 residues long. The CDR3 reads CASSKTGMASYNSPLHF. The DNA for the CDR3 is TGTGCCAGCAGCAAGACAGGGATGGCCTCCTATAATTCACCCCTCCACTTT.

The chain links TRBV28 to TRBJ1-5; D gene ambiguous. CDR3 length: 16 residues. V was shortened by 2 bases and J by 0 bases, with 11 bases between the two germline ends. CDR1 MDHEN and CDR2 SYDVKM come from the germline V gene. This chain's CDR3 is CASSLNSASSNQPQHF. Here the CDR3 DNA reads TGTGCCAGCAGTTTAAATTCGGCCAGTAGCAATCAGCCCCAGCATTTT.

The J gene is TRBJ1-1, the V gene TRBV5-1; TRBD1 aligns across 7 bases. This CDR3 is built from 14 residues. J lost 1 base, V lost 4 bases, and 4 bases had no gene match. Germline lookup yields CDR1 SGHRS and CDR2 YFSETQ. The DNA of the CDR3 is TGCGCCAGCAGCCAGGGACAGCAGAACACTGAAGCTTTCTTT. Protein product: CASSQGQQNTEAFF.

This chain uses TRBV30 with TRBJ2-5; no definite D call. The CDR3 is 11 residues long. Trimming removed 5 bases at V and 4 bases at J, with 8 bases between. CDR1 and CDR2 from the germline V gene are GTSNPN and SVGIG (reference sequence). The CDR3 sequence is CAWSRPETQYF. CDR3 DNA sequence: TGTGCCTGGTCACGCCCAGAGACCCAGTACTTC.

This chain joins TRBV27 and TRBJ2-1, with 9 bases matching TRBD2. The germline V gene encodes CDR1 MNHEY and CDR2 SMNVEV (reference sequence). This CDR3 is 21 amino acids long. Unmatched junction bases numbered 16, after V lost 1 base and J lost 0 bases. Written as DNA, the CDR3 is TGTGCCAGCAGTTTATTGCTTTTGACTAGCGGTGGACCGAGCTCCTACAATGAGCAGTTCTTC. It is translated as CASSLLLLTSGGPSSYNEQFF.

Comment on this clone: This sample includes further DNA sequences coding for the same CDR3. The chain carries TRBV6-5 and TRBJ2-7; D gene unclear. This CDR3 contains 13 residues. Germline CDR1 is MNHEY and CDR2 is SVGAGI. V lost 2 bases to trimming and J lost 0 bases, with 5 bases between them. CDR3 residues: CASSYRSSYEQYF. CDR3 in DNA: TGTGCCAGCAGTTACCGGAGCTCCTACGAGCAGTACTTC.

This rearrangement joins TRBV11-2 to TRBJ2-7; D is unresolved. Trimming stripped 5 bases from V and 3 bases from J, with 17 bases between. The germline V gene encodes CDR1 SGHAT and CDR2 FQNNGV. The CDR3 contains 15 residues. The CDR3 sequence is CASSPSAGAVYEQYF. In DNA form, the CDR3 reads TGTGCCAGCAGCCCTTCGGCCGGCGCCGTCTACGAGCAGTACTTC.

V usage is TRBV19 and J usage is TRBJ2-7, with D tentatively TRBD1 (6 bases). The CDR3 has 14 amino acids. Looked up from germline, CDR1 is LNHDA and CDR2 is SQIVND (reference sequence). Trimming left V 4 bases short and J 4 bases short, with 14 bases between. The DNA of the CDR3 is TGTGCCAGTAGTAGTTCGGGACATCTATACGAGCAGTACTTC. This sequence encodes CASSSSGHLYEQYF.

The rearrangement joins TRBV19 to TRBJ1-1; the match to TRBD1 covers 7 bases. The length of the CDR3 is 14 residues. The V segment lost 7 bases and the J segment 4 bases; nucleotides outside the gene matches: 9. Looked up from germline, CDR1 is LNHDA and CDR2 is SQIVND (reference sequence). The CDR3 sequence: CASTDAGGSTEAFF. CDR3 nucleotides: TGTGCCAGTACCGATGCAGGGGGAAGCACTGAAGCTTTCTTT. The complete variable domain, with remaining parts taken from reference TRBV19 and TRBJ1-1, reads DGGITQSPKYLFRKEGQNVTLSCEQNLNHDAMYWYRQDPGQGLRLIYYSQIVNDFQKGDIAEGYSVSREKKESFPLTVTSAQKNPTAFYLCASTDAGGSTEAFFGQGTRLTVV.

The sample holds one count of this clone. The chain joins TRBV18 to TRBJ1-2, with 10 bases that match TRBD1. This CDR3 comprises 14 residues. V was pared by 3 bases and J by 7 bases, with 5 bases of the junction left unmatched. Germline lookup yields CDR1 KGHSH and CDR2 LQKENI. The CDR3 loop reads CASSPDRGPFGYTF. CDR3 sequence (DNA): TGTGCCAGCTCACCCGACAGGGGGCCGTTTGGCTACACCTTC.

The rearrangement uses TRBV6-5 and TRBJ1-3, with D maybe TRBD1 (5 bases). Between the trimmed V and J ends, which lost 0 bases and 4 bases, there was a span of 13 bases. The CDR3 runs 16 residues. Looked up from germline, CDR1 is MNHEY and CDR2 is SVGAGI. This chain's CDR3 is CASSYSGGAEGNTIYF. DNA for the CDR3: TGTGCCAGCAGTTACTCGGGAGGGGCAGAGGGAAACACCATATATTTT.

The chain joins TRBV18 to TRBJ2-7; the D gene is possibly TRBD2 (6 bases). Trimming removed 3 bases at V and 5 bases at J, with 14 bases between. The CDR3 loop spans 14 amino acids. Germline V gene lookup returns CDR1 KGHSH and CDR2 LQKENI. CDR3 DNA sequence: TGTGCCAGCTCACCCCACACGGGGGTGAACGAGCAGTACTTC. This translates into CASSPHTGVNEQYF.